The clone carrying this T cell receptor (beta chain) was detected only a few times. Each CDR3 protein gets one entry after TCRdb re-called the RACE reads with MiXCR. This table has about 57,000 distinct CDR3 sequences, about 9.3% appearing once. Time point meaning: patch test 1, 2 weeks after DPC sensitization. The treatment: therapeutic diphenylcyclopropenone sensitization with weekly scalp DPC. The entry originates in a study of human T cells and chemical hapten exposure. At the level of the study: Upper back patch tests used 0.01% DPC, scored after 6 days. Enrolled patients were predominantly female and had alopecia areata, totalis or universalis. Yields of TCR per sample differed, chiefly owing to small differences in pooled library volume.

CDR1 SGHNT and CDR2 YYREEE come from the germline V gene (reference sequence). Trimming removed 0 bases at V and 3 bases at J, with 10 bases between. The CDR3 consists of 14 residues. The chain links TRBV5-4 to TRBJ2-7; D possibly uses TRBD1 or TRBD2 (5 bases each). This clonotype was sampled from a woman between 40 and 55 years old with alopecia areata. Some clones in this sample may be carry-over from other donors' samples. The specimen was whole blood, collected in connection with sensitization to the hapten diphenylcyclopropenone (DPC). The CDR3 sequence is CASSLGGTLYEQYF. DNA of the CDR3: TGTGCCAGCAGCTTGGGAGGGACCCTCTACGAGCAGTACTTC.